The 18 T cell receptor beta chains listed next were all sequenced from one sample in a study of T cells after yellow fever vaccination. TCRdb independently ran MiXCR on the 5' RACE reads; one entry per CDR3 protein. Here the sample spans approximately 300,000 distinct CDR3 sequences, around a tenth being singletons. Sequences were derived from CD4+ T cells sorted from PBMCs, sampled 45 days after the yellow fever booster vaccination. The receptors here all came from a young man who received the YFV17D yellow fever vaccine.

J is TRBJ1-2 and V is TRBV28; TRBD1 matches at 10 bases. CDR3 length: 15 residues. Germline loops: CDR1 MDHEN, CDR2 SYDVKM. V trimming: 7 bases; J trimming: 4 bases; junction bases outside the gene matches: 9. The CDR3 here is CASTAGTGASYGYTF. The CDR3 DNA follows: TGTGCCAGCACCGCCGGGACAGGGGCTTCCTATGGCTACACCTTC.

This clonotype was seen a few times. The chain joins TRBV7-8 to TRBJ1-1; tentatively, D is TRBD1 (5 bases). V was pared by 4 bases and J by 11 bases, with 20 bases between. CDR3 size: 14 residues. The germline gives CDR1 SGHVS, CDR2 FQNEAQ. The CDR3 region is CASSSMRGPIGAFF. The CDR3 DNA sequence: TGTGCCAGCAGCTCCATGCGGGGCCCCATAGGGGCTTTCTTT.

This chain connects TRBV4-2 to TRBJ2-6; 8 positions match TRBD1. CDR3 length: 19 amino acids. Germline CDR1 is LGHNA and CDR2 is YNFKEQ. V shed 3 bases and J 0 bases; nucleotides not matched to a gene: 10. The CDR3 DNA sequence: TGTGCCAGCAGCCAGGCCTCCGGGACAGGTAGCTCTGGGGCCAACGTCCTGACTTTC. This encodes CASSQASGTGSSGANVLTF.

The chain recombines TRBV5-1 with TRBJ2-1, with D perhaps assigned TRBD1 or TRBD2 (5 bases each). The CDR3 totals 16 residues. Germline-derived CDR1 and CDR2 are SGHRS and YFSETQ. V lost 4 bases and J lost 0, with 14 bases in between. DNA for the CDR3: TGCGCCAGCAGCCTGACCGGGACGGACTCCTACAATGAGCAGTTCTTC. As protein: CASSLTGTDSYNEQFF.

The J gene is TRBJ2-1, the V gene TRBV7-2, with D perhaps given as TRBD1 or TRBD2 (5 bases each). Trimming left V 4 bases short and J 7 bases short, with 17 bases between. Germline CDR1 reads SGHTA; CDR2 reads FQGNSA. The length of the CDR3 is 15 residues. The DNA for the CDR3 is TGTGCCAGCAGCTCGGGACCTCTTAAGGGGAATGAGCAGTTCTTC. Protein sequence: CASSSGPLKGNEQFF. The whole variable domain, filled in from reference TRBV7-2 and TRBJ2-1, reads GAGVSQSPSNKVTEKGKDVELRCDPISGHTALYWYRQSLGQGLEFLIYFQGNSAPDKSGLPSDRFSAERTGGSVSTLTIQRTQQEDSAVYLCASSSGPLKGNEQFFGPGTRLTVL.

The gene calls are TRBV29-1 and TRBJ1-1; a weak D match, TRBD1 (6 bases). Germline V gene data show CDR1 as SQVTM and CDR2 as ANQGSEA. V was shortened by 4 bases and J by 2 bases, with 11 bases between the two germline ends. The CDR3 runs 13 residues. The CDR3 loop reads CSVATGTNTEAFF. The CDR3 DNA reads TGCAGCGTTGCGACAGGAACTAACACTGAAGCTTTCTTT.

The chain couples TRBV5-1 to TRBJ2-6; D gene unclear. This CDR3 comprises 15 residues. With 5 bases removed from V and 0 bases from J, the gap between germline ends came to 9 bases. Germline V gene sequence: CDR1 SGHRS, CDR2 YFSETQ. CDR3 bases: TGCGCCAGCAGTGTGGGGTACTCTGGGGCCAACGTCCTGACTTTC. It yields the protein CASSVGYSGANVLTF.

The chain links TRBV20-1 to TRBJ2-7; D could derive from TRBD1 or TRBD2 (5 bases each). CDR1 and CDR2 (germline): DFQATT, SNEGSKA (reference sequence). The CDR3 loop spans 14 amino acids. The germline V and J ends were trimmed by 4 bases and 6 bases, with 19 bases remaining between them. The CDR3 DNA sequence: TGCAGTGCTAAAGAATCCGGGACCCGCCTCGAGCAGTACTTC. Translating it yields CSAKESGTRLEQYF.

This clonotype was detected once. With a much larger clone just one base away, this may be a read error. The V gene is TRBV3-1, the J gene TRBJ1-2; D may be TRBD1 (6 bases). The germline V and J ends were trimmed by 2 bases and 7 bases, with 8 bases remaining between them. Per the germline V gene, CDR1 is LGHDT and CDR2 is YNNKEL (reference sequence). This CDR3 comprises 12 residues. Written as DNA, the CDR3 is TGTGCCAGCAGCCAATACAGGGCTGGCTACACCTTC. Translation: CASSQYRAGYTF.

This clonotype was observed a handful of times. The chain combines TRBV9 with TRBJ1-1, with a tentative D call TRBD1 (5 bases). V shed 4 bases and J shed 11 bases, with 15 bases lying between them. CDR3 size: 12 residues. Looked up from germline, CDR1 is SGDLS and CDR2 is YYNGEE. DNA of the CDR3: TGTGCCAGCAGCCCCCCCAGGGTTGGGGCTTTCTTT. Amino acid sequence: CASSPPRVGAFF.

The rearrangement links TRBV6-5 to TRBJ2-7; no firm D call. CDR1 and CDR2 (germline): MNHEY, SVGAGI. This CDR3 spans 12 amino acids. Trimming pared 7 bases from V and 10 bases from J, leaving 17 bases between. In DNA, the CDR3 is TGTGCCAGCACCCCCGATCGGCTCAACCAGTACTTC. Amino acid sequence: CASTPDRLNQYF.

V usage is TRBV6-1 and J usage is TRBJ1-5; possible D gene TRBD1, 6 bases. The CDR3 covers 13 residues. Trimming removed 2 bases at V and 9 bases at J, with 11 bases between. Germline CDR1 reads MNHNS; CDR2 reads SASEGT. Here the CDR3 reads CASSEFGGSPQHF. The CDR3 nucleotides read TGTGCCAGCAGTGAATTCGGGGGCTCGCCCCAGCATTTT.

This clonotype was recorded a few times. J is TRBJ2-3 and V is TRBV9, with TRBD2 as a possible D gene (6 bases). Germline lookup yields CDR1 SGDLS and CDR2 YYNGEE. With 0 bases removed from V and 4 bases from J, the gap between germline ends came to 12 bases. The CDR3 is made up of 15 amino acids. CDR3 in DNA: TGTGCCAGCAGCGTAGTTGGGGGGTCCGCAGATACGCAGTATTTT. This gives the protein CASSVVGGSADTQYF.

This chain uses TRBV20-1 with TRBJ2-3, with no clear D. Deletions cut 5 bases from V and 3 bases from J, with 12 bases between. Germline CDR1 is DFQATT and CDR2 is SNEGSKA (reference sequence). This CDR3 has 13 amino acids. CDR3 sequence (DNA): TGCAGTGCTTCACCCCCTGGGACAGATACGCAGTATTTT. Translated, it gives CSASPPGTDTQYF.

This clonotype was detected only a few times. The chain employs TRBV12-3 or TRBV12-4 and TRBJ2-6, with D unclear. Trimming cost V 0 bases and J 4 bases, with 13 bases left between them. The CDR3 spans 17 residues. CDR3 residues: CASSLAVDIRGANVLTF. In DNA form, the CDR3 reads TGTGCCAGCAGTTTAGCCGTAGACATCCGCGGGGCCAACGTCCTGACTTTC.

This clonotype was seen only a few times. The V call is TRBV20-1, the J call TRBJ2-1; 10 positions agree with TRBD2. The V gene end was trimmed by 4 bases and the J gene end by 4 bases; junction bases not matched to a gene: 4. This CDR3 is 14 amino acids long. Germline assignment: CDR1 DFQATT and CDR2 SNEGSKA (reference sequence). The chain's CDR3 is CSAKLAGAYNEQFF. In DNA, the CDR3 is TGCAGTGCTAAGCTAGCGGGGGCGTACAATGAGCAGTTCTTC.

The chain employs TRBV7-2 and TRBJ1-1; D gene unclear. The CDR3 runs to 13 residues. Trimming took off 7 bases at V and 4 bases at J, with 13 bases between the two ends. The V gene's germline CDR1 is SGHTA and CDR2 FQGNSA. DNA of the CDR3: TGTGCCAGCACCTTCCTTGCGGCCACTGAAGCTTTCTTT. Translating gives CASTFLAATEAFF. Looking up the rest from reference TRBV7-2 and TRBJ1-1 gives the full variable domain: GAGVSQSPSNKVTEKGKDVELRCDPISGHTALYWYRQSLGQGLEFLIYFQGNSAPDKSGLPSDRFSAERTGGSVSTLTIQRTQQEDSAVYLCASTFLAATEAFFGQGTRLTVV.

The rearrangement joins TRBV2 to TRBJ2-1, with D possibly matching TRBD1 (5 bases). Germline V gene lookup returns CDR1 SNHLY and CDR2 FYNNEI. This CDR3 spans 12 amino acids. V lost 7 bases and J 8 bases, leaving 12 bases between the germline ends. CDR3 sequence reads: CASNAGRDEQFF. CDR3 DNA sequence: TGTGCCAGCAACGCAGGGCGAGATGAGCAGTTCTTC.